The T cell receptor beta chain under discussion was sequenced for a study of regulatory T cells in long-lasting Graves disease. Study-level results: Persistent disease was characterized by preferential usage of TRBV28, TRBJ1-2 and TRBJ2-5.

In its sample, this clonotype was seen many times. Its antigen remains unidentified. This CDR3 has 14 residues. Germline V gene lookup returns CDR1 MNHEY and CDR2 SMNVEV (reference sequence). V was pared by 2 bases and J by 3 bases, with 4 bases of the junction left unmatched. HTBI primers from iRepertoire and Arm-PCR of CDR3 regions yielded the TCR beta libraries. TCRdb reanalysed the multiplex PCR reads using MiXCR and keeps one entry per CDR3 protein. Among over 500,000 distinct CDR3 sequences listed, approximately 16% were seen once. Indicated time point: newly diagnosed GD, antithyroid drugs for less than 3 months. Extracted RNA from PBMCs served as the source of the TCR library. These sequences were also reported in another study, on T cells in Graves' hyperthyroidism and ophthalmopathy.

The V and J genes are TRBV27 and TRBJ2-7; the match to TRBD2 covers 7 bases. The origin of this receptor is a young man with Graves disease. Source: peripheral blood mononuclear cells (PBMCs), taken at new diagnosis, from a patient treated with antithyroid drugs. As DNA, the CDR3 is TGTGCCAGCAGTTTAAAGGGACTACTCTACGAGCAGTACTTC. Its translation is CASSLKGLLYEQYF.